This T cell receptor beta chain came from a study of T cell responses to AZD1222 COVID-19 vaccine. Turning to the study itself: Second-dose groups at about 4 or about 12 weeks were pooled.

The data were produced by immunoSEQ multiplex PCR, yet TCRdb's version contains in-frame clones alone and is incomplete. The sample carries some 170,000 clones, more than 85% recorded once. Study-wide findings and caveats: CD4 TCRs associated with vaccination spanned spike, dominating at 160-218 and 743-854. Two AZD1222 administrations were followed by greater Spike-specific TCR breadth and depth.

As concerns this clone: The target antigen is unknown.

The CDR3 is 14 residues long. Germline V gene data show CDR1 as SGHRS and CDR2 as YFSETQ. The V end was cut by 3 bases, the J end by 5 bases, with 14 bases between. The receptor was derived from an adult in good health. The specimen was peripheral blood, collected on day 0 of AZD1222 vaccination. The chain employs TRBV5-1 and TRBJ1-2, with TRBD1 as a possible D gene (5 bases). The CDR3 sequence: CASSSGRGNYGYTF. DNA of the CDR3: TGCGCCAGCAGCTCGGGACGGGGAAATTATGGCTACACCTTC.